This T cell receptor (beta chain) was captured in a study of beta chain features in type 1 diabetes. As every portion of the isolated RNA was reverse transcribed, the sequencing read expressed TCRB transcripts. The method was immunoSEQ multiplex PCR; TCRdb's version includes in-frame clones alone and lacks a portion of them. The data show roughly 250,000 clones, roughly two thirds seen once. The CDR3 consists of 13 residues. Germline assignment: CDR1 SNHLY and CDR2 FYNNEI. V was pared by 7 bases and J by 4 bases, with 4 bases of the junction left unmatched. The sequenced sample was naive CD4+ T cells from blood. The chain couples TRBV2 to TRBJ1-5; the match to TRBD1 covers 7 bases. The sequence derives from a man under 40 in good health. The CDR3 bases are TGTGCCAGCACGCGGGACAGTAATCAGCCCCAGCATTTT. It translates to CASTRDSNQPQHF.